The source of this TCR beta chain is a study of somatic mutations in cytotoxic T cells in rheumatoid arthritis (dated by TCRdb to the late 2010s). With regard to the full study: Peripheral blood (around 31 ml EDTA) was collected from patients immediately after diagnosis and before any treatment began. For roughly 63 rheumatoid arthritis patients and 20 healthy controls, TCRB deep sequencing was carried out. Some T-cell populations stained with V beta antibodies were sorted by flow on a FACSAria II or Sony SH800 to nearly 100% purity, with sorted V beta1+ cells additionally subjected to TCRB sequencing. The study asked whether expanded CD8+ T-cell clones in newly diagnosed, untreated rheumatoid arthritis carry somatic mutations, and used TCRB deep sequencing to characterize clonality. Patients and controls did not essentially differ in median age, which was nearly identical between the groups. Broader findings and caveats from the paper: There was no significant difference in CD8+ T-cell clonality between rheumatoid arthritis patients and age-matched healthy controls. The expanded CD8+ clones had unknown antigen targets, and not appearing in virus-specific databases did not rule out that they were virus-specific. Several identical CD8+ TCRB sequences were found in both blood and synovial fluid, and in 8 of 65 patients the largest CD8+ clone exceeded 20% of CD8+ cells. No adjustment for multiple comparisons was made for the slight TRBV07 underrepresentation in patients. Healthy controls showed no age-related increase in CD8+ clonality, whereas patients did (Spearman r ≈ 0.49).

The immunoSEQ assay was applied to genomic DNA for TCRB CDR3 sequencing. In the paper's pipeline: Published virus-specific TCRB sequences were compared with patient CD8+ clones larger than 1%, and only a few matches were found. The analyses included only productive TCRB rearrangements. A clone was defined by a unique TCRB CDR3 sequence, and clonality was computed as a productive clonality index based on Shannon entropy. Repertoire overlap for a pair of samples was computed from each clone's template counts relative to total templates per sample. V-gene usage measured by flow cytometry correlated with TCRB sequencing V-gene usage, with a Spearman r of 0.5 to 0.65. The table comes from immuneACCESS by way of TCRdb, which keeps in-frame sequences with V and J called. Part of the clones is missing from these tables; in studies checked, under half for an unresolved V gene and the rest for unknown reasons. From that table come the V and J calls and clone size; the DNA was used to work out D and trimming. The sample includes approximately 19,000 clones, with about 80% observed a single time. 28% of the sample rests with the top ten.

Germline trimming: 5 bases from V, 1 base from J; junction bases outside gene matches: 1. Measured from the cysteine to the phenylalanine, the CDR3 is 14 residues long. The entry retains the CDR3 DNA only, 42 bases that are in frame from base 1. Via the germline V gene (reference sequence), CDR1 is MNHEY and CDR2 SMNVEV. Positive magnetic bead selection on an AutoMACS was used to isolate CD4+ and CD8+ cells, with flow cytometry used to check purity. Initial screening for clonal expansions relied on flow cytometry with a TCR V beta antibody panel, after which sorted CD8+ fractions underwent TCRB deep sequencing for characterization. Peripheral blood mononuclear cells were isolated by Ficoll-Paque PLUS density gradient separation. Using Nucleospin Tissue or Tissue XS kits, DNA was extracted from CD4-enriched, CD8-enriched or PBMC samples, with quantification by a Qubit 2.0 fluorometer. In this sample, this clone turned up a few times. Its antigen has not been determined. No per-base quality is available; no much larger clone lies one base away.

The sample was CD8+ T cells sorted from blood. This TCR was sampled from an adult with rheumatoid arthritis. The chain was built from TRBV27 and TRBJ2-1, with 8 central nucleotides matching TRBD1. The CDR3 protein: CASSTGGSYNEQFF. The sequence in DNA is TGTGCCAGCAGTACAGGGGGGTCCTACAATGAGCAGTTCTTC.